In this sample, the clone carrying this T cell receptor beta chain turned up many times. No antigen is known for it. One entry per CDR3 protein, called by TCRdb with MiXCR from the 5' RACE reads. The repertoire holds 230,000 or so distinct CDR3 sequences, with about 8.3% as singletons. V gave up 0 bases and J gave up 2 bases, with 17 bases separating them. This CDR3 is built from 16 residues. The germline V gene has CDR1 DFQATT and CDR2 SNEGSKA (reference sequence). This specimen belongs to a study of identical twins. Whole-study results and caveats: Within twin pairs, the out-of-frame alpha sequences they shared showed excess low generation probability. Zero-insertion analyses could be partly confounded by invariant MAIT and iNKT cells.

The same sample was also studied in work on yellow fever vaccine responses in identical twins.

This receptor was obtained from a woman aged 18 to 35 in good health. The chain carries TRBV20-1 and TRBJ2-7; tentative D call: TRBD2 (6 bases). The specimen sequenced was CD8+ T cells sorted from blood. The DNA for the CDR3 is TGCAGTGCTAGAGATTTGTCCCCGGACTATGCCTACGAGCAGTACTTC. This gives the protein CSARDLSPDYAYEQYF.